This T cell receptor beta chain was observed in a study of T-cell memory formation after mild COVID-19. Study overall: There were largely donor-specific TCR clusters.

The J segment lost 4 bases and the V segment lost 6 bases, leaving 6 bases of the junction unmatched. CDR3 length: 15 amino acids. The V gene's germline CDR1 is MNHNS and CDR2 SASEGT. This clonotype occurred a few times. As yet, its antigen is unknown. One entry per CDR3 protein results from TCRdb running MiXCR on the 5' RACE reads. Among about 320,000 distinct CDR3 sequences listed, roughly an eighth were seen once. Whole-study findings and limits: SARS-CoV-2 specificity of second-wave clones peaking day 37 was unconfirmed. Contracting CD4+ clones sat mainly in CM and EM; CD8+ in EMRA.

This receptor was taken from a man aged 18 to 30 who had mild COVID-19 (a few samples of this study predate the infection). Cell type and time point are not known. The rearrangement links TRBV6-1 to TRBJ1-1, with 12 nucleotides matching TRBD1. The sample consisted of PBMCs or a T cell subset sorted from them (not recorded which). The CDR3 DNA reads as TGTGCCAGCAGGGGACAGGGGGCTCGGGTCACTGAAGCTTTCTTT. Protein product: CASRGQGARVTEAFF.